Presented here are 13 T cell receptor beta chains from one specimen sequenced in a study of blood T cells in healthy people across ages. Next came a second PCR, run for about 6 to 12 cycles, which used a sample-barcoded 5' primer along with a J-beta primer mix. From the 5' RACE reads, TCRdb called clonotypes with MiXCR, one entry per CDR3 protein. The table shows roughly 680,000 distinct CDR3 sequences, with around 20% occurring only once. Source material: blood. Receptors were obtained from a man aged 65 to 85 in good health.

This sequence joins TRBV2 and TRBJ2-4; D is perhaps TRBD2 (7 bases). Germline V lookup: CDR1 SNHLY, CDR2 FYNNEI. The V and J ends lost 3 bases and 6 bases respectively, with 12 bases between them. This CDR3 contains 14 residues. The CDR3 sequence is CASSDNREGNIQYF. The CDR3 bases are TGTGCCAGCAGTGATAACAGGGAGGGAAACATTCAGTACTTC.

This clonotype was observed a few times. This chain links TRBV5-1 with TRBJ1-1; the match to TRBD1 covers 9 bases. V lost 3 bases and J lost 4; bases outside the gene matches: 4. CDR3 length equals 14 residues. Germline CDR1 reads SGHRS; CDR2 reads YFSETQ. This CDR3 reads CASSWGQGSTEAFF. The CDR3 DNA reads TGCGCCAGCAGCTGGGGACAGGGAAGCACTGAAGCTTTCTTT.

This clonotype was detected a few times. V gene TRBV28 combines with J gene TRBJ2-7; 7 bases fit TRBD2. From germline, CDR1 is MDHEN and CDR2 SYDVKM. Unmatched junction bases numbered 10, after V lost 10 bases and J lost 4 bases. CDR3 length: 13 residues. The CDR3 is CATKSGNFYEQYF. The CDR3 DNA reads TGTGCCACCAAGAGCGGGAACTTTTACGAGCAGTACTTC.

This clonotype appeared once. The rearrangement joins TRBV5-6 to TRBJ1-2, with 8 bases lining up with TRBD1. There are 15 residues in the CDR3. The ends lost 4 bases at V and 2 bases at J; junction bases unmatched: 7. In germline, CDR1 is SGHDT, CDR2 YYEEEE. The CDR3 DNA sequence: TGTGCCAGCAGCATTCTGGACAGGGTAAACTATGGCTACACCTTC. Protein product: CASSILDRVNYGYTF.

This CDR3 reads CASSPMQGMDTEAFF. The CDR3 nucleotides are TGTGCCAGCTCACCAATGCAGGGTATGGACACTGAAGCTTTCTTT. The V call is TRBV18, the J call TRBJ1-1; possible D gene TRBD1, 5 bases. The CDR3 spans 15 residues. From germline, CDR1 is KGHSH and CDR2 LQKENI. The ends were cut back, 2 bases at V and 3 bases at J, with 13 bases in the middle.

The V gene is TRBV12-5, the J gene TRBJ2-2, with no clear D. Germline V CDR1 and CDR2: LGHNT, FRNRAP. This CDR3 comprises 12 residues. The V gene lost 1 base and the J gene lost 8 bases, with 5 bases spanning the gap. The CDR3 spells CASGLGEGELFF. As DNA, the CDR3 is TGTGCTAGTGGTTTGGGCGAGGGGGAGCTGTTTTTT.

This chain links TRBV2 with TRBJ2-7, with D maybe TRBD2 (6 bases). V lost 3 bases, J lost 2 bases, and 14 bases lay in between. This CDR3 is built from 15 residues. Germline assignment: CDR1 SNHLY and CDR2 FYNNEI. CDR3 DNA: TGTGCCAGCAGTGAGGGGGGTAGCCCCCCCTACGAGCAGTACTTC. Translation: CASSEGGSPPYEQYF.

As for this clonotype: Sequence at one end of the junction differs from germline and may be a read error. The V and J genes are TRBV2 and TRBJ1-1; the match to TRBD1 covers 8 bases. From germline, CDR1 is SNHLY and CDR2 FYNNEI. CDR3 size: 14 residues. The CDR3 sequence is CASSGQGTGTDAFF. In DNA form, the CDR3 reads TGTGCCAGCAGTGGACAGGGGACGGGCACTGATGCTTTCTTT.

At least ten counts were recorded for this clonotype. The V and J genes are TRBV5-4 and TRBJ2-1; D unresolved. The CDR3 consists of 13 residues. The germline V gene encodes CDR1 SGHNT and CDR2 YYREEE (reference sequence). Trimming took off 1 base at V and 8 bases at J, with 10 bases between the two ends. CDR3: CASSLLVVDEQFF. The CDR3 DNA reads as TGTGCCAGCAGCTTGTTAGTCGTTGATGAGCAGTTCTTC.

This clonotype came up a few times. The rearrangement links TRBV6-5 to TRBJ2-3; 8 positions agree with TRBD2. J gave up 2 bases and V 4 bases, and 5 bases lay outside the gene matches. CDR1 and CDR2 (germline): MNHEY, SVGAGI. The CDR3 extends over 15 amino acids. The CDR3 loop is CASSLPGGVTDTQYF. The CDR3 DNA follows: TGTGCCAGCAGTTTACCGGGAGGGGTCACAGATACGCAGTATTTT.

The CDR3 region is CAISEGPLDRGYEQYF. The CDR3 region has the DNA TGTGCCATCAGTGAAGGTCCTCTGGACAGGGGCTACGAGCAGTACTTC. This chain joins TRBV10-3 and TRBJ2-7; 9 bases align to TRBD1. Trimming cost V 3 bases and J 3 bases; bases outside gene matches: 9. The CDR3 extends over 16 amino acids. In germline, CDR1 is ENHRY, CDR2 SYGVKD.

A few counts support this clonotype. The chain couples TRBV6-1 to TRBJ2-1, with 10 positions matching TRBD1. Germline V gene lookup returns CDR1 MNHNS and CDR2 SASEGT. Germline trimming cut 6 bases from V and 15 bases from J; bases unmatched to any gene: 8. The CDR3 extends over 12 amino acids. CDR3 sequence: CASSGTGAVGFF. The CDR3 DNA is TGTGCCAGCAGCGGGACAGGGGCCGTCGGGTTCTTC.

The table lists this clonotype with a few counts. The genes are TRBV6-1 and TRBJ1-1; D ambiguous. Germline V gives CDR1 MNHNS, CDR2 SASEGT. V was trimmed by 3 bases and J by 0 bases, leaving 8 bases between them. This CDR3 region has 14 residues. The CDR3 sequence is CASSEVRLNTEAFF. The CDR3 DNA reads as TGTGCCAGCAGTGAGGTCAGATTGAACACTGAAGCTTTCTTT.